This entry is about one TCR beta chain. The CDR3 extends over 12 amino acids. Germline values: CDR1 SEHNR, CDR2 FQNEAQ (reference sequence). V was shortened by 1 base and J by 4 bases, with 4 bases between the two germline ends. Version v3.0 of the immunoSEQ assay ran at survey level. Sequencing used immunoSEQ multiplex PCR; TCRdb keeps in-frame clones, though not all of them. The sample contains some 20,000 clones, roughly four fifths of which appear only once. The data belong to a study of long-term antiretroviral therapy in people with HIV. The chain has TRBV7-9 and TRBJ2-5, with no clear D. The sequences come from unsorted PBMCs, collected 2.2 years after starting antiretroviral therapy. The receptor was isolated from a man aged 50-60 years with HIV. The CDR3 here is CASSLGRETQYF. CDR3 coding DNA: TGTGCCAGCAGCTTAGGGCGAGAGACCCAGTACTTC.